This is a list of T cell receptor beta chains from one sample in a study of cytomegalovirus exposure and HLA in healthy donors. TCRdb keeps only in-frame clones here, not all; method: immunoSEQ multiplex PCR. This sample has 100,000 or so clones, with 70% to 80% found just once. The sequencing sample was made of PBMCs. The receptors here all came from a female donor in good health and CMV-seropositive. Each CDR3 is given with its conserved first and last residue. D genes are given only for firm matches.

V,J,D,DNA,CDR3
TRBV19,TRBJ1-5,TRBD1,TGTGCCAGTAGTGACAGGGGGAATCAGCCCCAGCATTTT,CASSDRGNQPQHF
TRBV27,TRBJ2-7,TRBD1,TGTGCCAGCAGCGCCCTGGGGTCAGGGGGTTACGAGCAGTACTTC,CASSALGSGGYEQYF
TRBV4-2,TRBJ1-4,.,TGTGCCAGCAGCCAAGGAAAGAGGGGGAGTGAAAAACTGTTTTTT,CASSQGKRGSEKLFF
TRBV28,TRBJ1-1,TRBD1,TGTGCCAGCAGCTCACAGGGGATCGGTGAAGCTTTCTTT,CASSSQGIGEAFF
TRBV29-1,TRBJ1-1,.,TGCAGCGTTGATTGGGGGGTAGGGAACACTGAAGCTTTCTTT,CSVDWGVGNTEAFF
TRBV18,TRBJ2-1,.,TGTGCCAGCTCACGGGGCGCACGAAATGAGCAGTTCTTC,CASSRGARNEQFF
TRBV7-9,TRBJ1-1,.,TGTGCCAGCAGCTCCGGGGGGTGGAACACTGAAGCTTTCTTT,CASSSGGWNTEAFF
TRBV27,TRBJ1-5,TRBD1,TGTGCCAGCAGTTTATCATACAGGGGCGGCAATCAGCCCCAGCATTTT,CASSLSYRGGNQPQHF
TRBV4-1,TRBJ2-2,TRBD1,TGCGCCAGCAGACCCGCCCCCGGACAGGGAAACACCGGGGAGCTGTTTTTT,CASRPAPGQGNTGELFF
TRBV28,TRBJ1-1,.,TGTGCCAGCAGTTTCGCCGGGAGCATGAACACTGAAGCTTTCTTT,CASSFAGSMNTEAFF
TRBV27,TRBJ2-7,TRBD1,TGTGCCAGCAGTATTGTGACCGGGACAGGCTCCTACGAGCAGTACTTC,CASSIVTGTGSYEQYF
TRBV5-1,TRBJ2-3,.,TGCGCCAGCAGCTTGCCGGGGAAGGTAGCGTATTTT,CASSLPGKVAYF
TRBV7-9,TRBJ2-5,TRBD2,TGTGCCAGCAGCTTAGACGGGGGGGTTCAAGAGACCCAGTACTTC,CASSLDGGVQETQYF
TRBV30,TRBJ1-1,.,TGTGCCTGGACCAGGGCGAACACTGAAGCTTTCTTT,CAWTRANTEAFF
TRBV5-3,TRBJ2-7,.,TGTGCCAGAAGCTTACGGAGGAACGAGCAGTACTTC,CARSLRRNEQYF
TRBV29-1,TRBJ1-5,.,TGCAGCGTTGACCCGGGTTACAATCAGCCCCAGCATTTT,CSVDPGYNQPQHF
TRBV5-4,TRBJ2-7,.,TGTGCCAGCAGCTCTACCTCCTACGAGCAGTACTTC,CASSSTSYEQYF